These 6 T cell receptor beta chains originate from one sample sequenced in a study of metastatic and nonmetastatic thyroid tumors. MiXCR was used by TCRdb to re-call the PCR reads. The data contain 1,500 to 2,000 clones, roughly 11% of them seen just once; the ten biggest clones take up 40%. Thyroid surgery had not been preceded by any treatment in any patient. The sample comprised tumor tissue. These receptors all stem from a female donor with papillary thyroid cancer or a benign thyroid nodule (not recorded which). Some clones in this sample may be carry-over from other donors' samples.

This clone was found many times. It is unclear where the CDR3 begins or ends on the DNA, so no DNA is shown, and the CDR3 is as TCRdb lists it. The chain recombines TRBV27 with TRBJ1-2. Germline CDR1 and CDR2: MNHEY and SMNVEV (reference sequence). The length of the CDR3 is 16 amino acids, counting both ends. The CDR3 here is CACSPGRARGNYGCTF.

This clone came up many times. This sequence joins TRBV5-6 and TRBJ1-2; D unresolved. CDR3 length: 12 amino acids. CDR1 is SGHDT and CDR2 is YYEEEE in the germline V gene. With 2 bases removed from V and 7 bases from J, the gap between germline ends came to 9 bases. Here the CDR3 DNA reads TGTGCCAGCAGCTTTAAAGAGGGTGGCTACACCTTC. It codes for CASSFKEGGYTF.

This clone was observed a handful of times. This chain connects TRBV5-4 to TRBJ2-7; 8 bases agree with TRBD2. The germline V gene has CDR1 SGHNT and CDR2 YYREEE (reference sequence). The CDR3 contains 15 residues. V dropped 4 bases and J dropped 3; count of bases not matched to a gene: 9. The CDR3 here is CASSVTGTRVYEQYF. CDR3 sequence (DNA): TGTGCCAGCAGCGTTACCGGGACTAGGGTCTACGAGCAGTACTTC. The variable domain in full, completed from reference TRBV5-4 and TRBJ2-7, reads ETGVTQSPTHLIKTRGQQVTLRCSSQSGHNTVSWYQQALGQGPQFIFQYYREEENGRGNFPPRFSGLQFPNYSSELNVNALELDDSALYLCASSVTGTRVYEQYFGPGTRLTVT.

By share, this clone counts as medium-sized. V gene TRBV12-3 or TRBV12-4 combines with J gene TRBJ1-5; D is possibly TRBD1 (5 bases). Trimming took 0 bases from V and 0 from J, leaving 6 bases between them. The CDR3 loop spans 15 amino acids. CDR3 DNA sequence: TGTGCCAGCAGTTTAGCAGGGGCTAGCAATCAGCCCCAGCATTTT. This translates into CASSLAGASNQPQHF.

In this sample, this clone is medium-sized (0.01 to 0.1%). V usage is TRBV25-1 and J usage is TRBJ2-1; 7 bases fit TRBD2. The germline CDR1 and CDR2 sequences are MGHDK and SYGVNS. The J segment lost 7 bases and the V segment lost 7 bases, leaving 7 bases of the junction unmatched. The CDR3 has 13 amino acids. The CDR3 coding sequence is TGTGCCAGCATACAAGGGGAGGGGAATGAGCAGTTCTTC. Its translation: CASIQGEGNEQFF. The variable domain in full, with the rest retrieved from reference TRBV25-1 and TRBJ2-1, is EADIYQTPRYLVIGTGKKITLECSQTMGHDKMYWYQQDPGMELHLIHYSYGVNSTEKGDLSSESTVSRIRTEHFPLTLESARPSHTSQYLCASIQGEGNEQFFGPGTRLTVL.

The genes are TRBV6-2 or TRBV6-3 and TRBJ1-2; D is ambiguous. Germline CDR1 MNHEY, CDR2 SVGEGT. Trimming took off 4 bases at V and 2 bases at J, with 5 bases between the two ends. The CDR3 spans 12 residues. In DNA form, the CDR3 reads TGTGCCAGCAGTTCATCAAACTATGGCTACACCTTC. Its protein is CASSSSNYGYTF.